This TCR delta chain was found in a study of γδ T cells in repeated Plasmodium falciparum infection. Vgamma9/Vdelta2+ and Vdelta2-negative gammadelta T cells were flow-sorted from PBMC for bulk sequencing. TCRdb called clones anew from the multiplex PCR reads with CATT. The repertoire includes 70,000 to 95,000 delta-chain clones, about 1.5% of them detected once, and more than 7.5% sits in the top ten. The germline V gene encodes CDR1 TSWWSYY and CDR2 QGS. CDR3 size: 25 residues. This clone was seen more than once but under ten times. TCRdb's entry gives the protein of a much larger clone, which mismatches this DNA's translation at residue 19, likely from a read error; the protein reported here is translated from the DNA.

V and J are TRDV1 and TRDJ3; perhaps TRDD2 as D (9 bases). This receptor was identified in a pool of human donors (malaria-infected and uninfected, not separated). The sample taken for sequencing was gamma-delta T cells from blood. DNA for the CDR3: TGTGCTCTTGGGGACCGCCTTCCTACGTCTTACTGGGGGTCGAGGAGCTCCTGGGGCACCCGACAGATGTTTTTC. Encoded protein: CALGDRLPTSYWGSRSSWGTRQMFF.